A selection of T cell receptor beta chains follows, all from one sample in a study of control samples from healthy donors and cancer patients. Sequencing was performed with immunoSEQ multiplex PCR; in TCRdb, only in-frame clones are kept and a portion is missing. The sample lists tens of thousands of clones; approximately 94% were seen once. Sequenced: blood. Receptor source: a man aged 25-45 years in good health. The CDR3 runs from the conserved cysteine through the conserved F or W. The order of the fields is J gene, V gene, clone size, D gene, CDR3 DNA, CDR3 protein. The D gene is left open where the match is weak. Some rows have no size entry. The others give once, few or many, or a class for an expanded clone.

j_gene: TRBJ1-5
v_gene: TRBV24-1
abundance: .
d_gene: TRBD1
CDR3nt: TGTGCCACCAGTGAATCCCGACAGGGAAAGAATCAGCCCCAGCATTTT
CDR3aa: CATSESRQGKNQPQHF

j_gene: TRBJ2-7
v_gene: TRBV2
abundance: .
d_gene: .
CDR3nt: TGTGCCAGCAATTGGATATCACACGAGCAGTACTTC
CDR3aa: CASNWISHEQYF

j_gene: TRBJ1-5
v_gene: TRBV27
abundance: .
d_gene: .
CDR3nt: TGTGCCAGCAGTTTATCGTACCCCGGGACACGGAACAATCAGCCCCAGCATTTT
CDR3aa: CASSLSYPGTRNNQPQHF

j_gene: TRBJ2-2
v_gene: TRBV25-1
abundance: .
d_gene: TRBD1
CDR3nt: TGTGCCAGCAGTGAATACCGGGGACAGGGAGGCACCGGGGAGCTGTTTTTT
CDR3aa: CASSEYRGQGGTGELFF

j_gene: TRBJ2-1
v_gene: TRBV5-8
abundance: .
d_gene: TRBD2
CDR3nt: TGTGCCACCCAATGGACTAGCGGAGCCCTTGGGCAGTTCTTC
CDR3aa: CATQWTSGALGQFF

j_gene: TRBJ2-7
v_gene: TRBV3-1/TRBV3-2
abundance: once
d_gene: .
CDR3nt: TGTGCCTCGAAGGGGGCGGGGGAGCAGTACTTC
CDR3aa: CASKGAGEQYF

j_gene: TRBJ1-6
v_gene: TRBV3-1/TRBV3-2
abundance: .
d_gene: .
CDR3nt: TGTGCCAGCAGCCAAGATGTCAATTCACCCCTCCACTTT
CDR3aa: CASSQDVNSPLHF

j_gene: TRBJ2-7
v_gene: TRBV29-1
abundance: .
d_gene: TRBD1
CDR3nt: TGCAGCGCCGGGACAGGGCCCTACGAGCAGTACTTC
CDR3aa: CSAGTGPYEQYF

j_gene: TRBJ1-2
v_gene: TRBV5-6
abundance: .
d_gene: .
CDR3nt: TGTGCCAGCAGCCTCGGGGCAGATATAATAGCCTATGGCTACACCTTC
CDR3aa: CASSLGADIIAYGYTF

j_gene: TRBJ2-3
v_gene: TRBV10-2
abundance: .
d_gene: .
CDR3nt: TGCGCCAGCAGTGAGTCAGCCGGCCCTACGCAGTATTTT
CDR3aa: CASSESAGPTQYF

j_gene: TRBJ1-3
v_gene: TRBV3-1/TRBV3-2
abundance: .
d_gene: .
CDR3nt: TGTGCCAGCAGTCAGCAGAACTCTGGAAACACCATATATTTT
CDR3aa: CASSQQNSGNTIYF

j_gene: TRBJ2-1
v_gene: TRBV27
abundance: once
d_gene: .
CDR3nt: TGTGCCAGTAGGAGGGGCAGGGGAAATGAGCAGTTCTTC
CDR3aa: CASRRGRGNEQFF

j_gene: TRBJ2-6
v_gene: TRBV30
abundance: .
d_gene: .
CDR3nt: TGTGCCACCTCCCAGGGAGGGGCCAACGTCCTGACTTTC
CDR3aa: CATSQGGANVLTF

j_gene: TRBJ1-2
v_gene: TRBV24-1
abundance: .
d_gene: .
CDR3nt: TGTGCCACCAGTGATTTAGCCACAGAGGTCGATGGCTACACCTTC
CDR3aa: CATSDLATEVDGYTF

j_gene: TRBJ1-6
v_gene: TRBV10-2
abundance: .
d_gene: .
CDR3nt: TGCGCCAGCAGTGGGGCCTACTCACCCCTCCACTTT
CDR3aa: CASSGAYSPLHF

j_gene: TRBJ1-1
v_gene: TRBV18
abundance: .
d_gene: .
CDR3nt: TGTGCCACCGAATCCGGGTTAAACACTGAAGCTTTCTTT
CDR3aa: CATESGLNTEAFF

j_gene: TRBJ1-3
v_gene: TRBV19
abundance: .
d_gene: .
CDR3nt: TGTGCCAGTAGGGGCAGTGGAAACACCATATATTTT
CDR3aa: CASRGSGNTIYF

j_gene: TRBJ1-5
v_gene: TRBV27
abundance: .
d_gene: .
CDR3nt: TGTGCCAGCAGCGCTGTTAGTGTGAGCAATCAGCCCCAGCATTTT
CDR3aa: CASSAVSVSNQPQHF

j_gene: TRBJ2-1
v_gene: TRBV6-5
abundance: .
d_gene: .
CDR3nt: TGTGCCAGCAGTTACTCAGGGGGGAGGGACTACAATGAGCAGTTCTTC
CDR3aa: CASSYSGGRDYNEQFF

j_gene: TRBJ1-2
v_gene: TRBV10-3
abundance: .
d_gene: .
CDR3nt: TGTGCCATCAGTGAGTCCCCGGGCAGGGACCCTAACTATGGCTACACCTTC
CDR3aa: CAISESPGRDPNYGYTF

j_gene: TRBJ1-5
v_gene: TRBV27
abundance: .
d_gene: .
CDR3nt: TGTGCCAGCAGGGCAGTTAATAGCAATCAGCCCCAGCATTTT
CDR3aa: CASRAVNSNQPQHF

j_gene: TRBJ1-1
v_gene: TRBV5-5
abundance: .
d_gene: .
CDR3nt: TGTGCCAGCAGCTTGTTATCCGAAGCTTTCTTT
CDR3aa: CASSLLSEAFF

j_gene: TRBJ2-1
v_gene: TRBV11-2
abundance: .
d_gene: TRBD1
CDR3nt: TGTGCCAGCAGCTCGACAGGGGATGAGCAGTTCTTC
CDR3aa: CASSSTGDEQFF

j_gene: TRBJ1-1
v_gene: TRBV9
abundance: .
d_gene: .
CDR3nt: TGTGCCAGCAGCGTACGAACCTCGAGGAACACTGAAGCTTTCTTT
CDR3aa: CASSVRTSRNTEAFF

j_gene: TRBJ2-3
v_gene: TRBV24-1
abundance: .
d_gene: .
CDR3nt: TGTGCCACCAGTGATTTGGTGCCGCAGGGGGGGACAGATACGCAGTATTTT
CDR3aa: CATSDLVPQGGTDTQYF

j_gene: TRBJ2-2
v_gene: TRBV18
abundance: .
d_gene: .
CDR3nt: TGTGCCAGCTCACGAGACAGGTCTACGGCCACCGGGGAGCTGTTTTTT
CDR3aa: CASSRDRSTATGELFF

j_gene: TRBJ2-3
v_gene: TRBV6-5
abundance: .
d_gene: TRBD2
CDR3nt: TGTGCCAGCAGTCTAGCGGGGAGAAGCACAGATACGCAGTATTTT
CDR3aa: CASSLAGRSTDTQYF

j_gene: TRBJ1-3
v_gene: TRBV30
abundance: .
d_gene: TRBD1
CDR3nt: TGTGCCTGCCTGAGGGGACAGGGGGCCTCTGGAAACACCATATATTTT
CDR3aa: CACLRGQGASGNTIYF

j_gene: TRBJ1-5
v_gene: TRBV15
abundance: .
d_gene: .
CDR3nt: TGTGCCACCAGCAGAGAGGGTGGGGGCCGGGGCCAGCCCCAGCATTTT
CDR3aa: CATSREGGGRGQPQHF

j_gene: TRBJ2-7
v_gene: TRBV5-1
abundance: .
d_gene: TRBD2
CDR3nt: TGCGCCAGCAGTTTCTTACCGCAGACTAGCGGGAGAAAGGACGAGCAGTACTTC
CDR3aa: CASSFLPQTSGRKDEQYF

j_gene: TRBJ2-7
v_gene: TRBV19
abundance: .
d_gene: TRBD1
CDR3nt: TGTGCCAGTAGTGCCGGGACAGACTCCTACGAGCAGTACTTC
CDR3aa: CASSAGTDSYEQYF

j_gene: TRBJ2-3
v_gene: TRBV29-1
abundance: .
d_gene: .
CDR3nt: TGCAGCGTTGAAGAGGCACTCCGCGGCACAGATACGCAGTATTTT
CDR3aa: CSVEEALRGTDTQYF

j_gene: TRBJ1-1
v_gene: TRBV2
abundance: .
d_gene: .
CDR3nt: TGTGCCAGCAGTGAAGGGAACATGAACACTGAAGCTTTCTTT
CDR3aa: CASSEGNMNTEAFF

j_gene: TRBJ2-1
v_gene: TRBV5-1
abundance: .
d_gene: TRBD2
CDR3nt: TGCGCCAGCAGCTTGGGGGCGGGAGGGGACTACAATGAGCAGTTCTTC
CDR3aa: CASSLGAGGDYNEQFF

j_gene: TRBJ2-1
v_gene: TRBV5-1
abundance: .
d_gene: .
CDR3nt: TGCGCCAGCAGCTTGGGGGGAGAAAGCTCCTACAATGAGCAGTTCTTC
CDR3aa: CASSLGGESSYNEQFF

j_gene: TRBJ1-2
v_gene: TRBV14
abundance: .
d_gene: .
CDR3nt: TGTGCCAGCAGCCGGGCGGGAGGCCAGGTCTATGGCTACACCTTC
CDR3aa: CASSRAGGQVYGYTF

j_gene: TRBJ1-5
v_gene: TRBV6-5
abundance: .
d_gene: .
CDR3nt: TGTGCCAGCAGACCCCCAGGGAATCAGCCCCAGCATTTT
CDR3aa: CASRPPGNQPQHF

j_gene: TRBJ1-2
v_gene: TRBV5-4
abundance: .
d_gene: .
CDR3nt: TGTGCCAGCAGTGAGGGCGACCCTTCCAACTATGGCTACACCTTC
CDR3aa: CASSEGDPSNYGYTF

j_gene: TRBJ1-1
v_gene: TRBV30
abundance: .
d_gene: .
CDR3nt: TGTGCCTGGAGTGTGGCATCCTCAGGCACTGAAGCTTTCTTT
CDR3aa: CAWSVASSGTEAFF

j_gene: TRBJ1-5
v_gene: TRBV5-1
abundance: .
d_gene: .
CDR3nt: TGCGCCAGCAGTGCGGGGCGGGGTGAGCCCCAGCATTTT
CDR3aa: CASSAGRGEPQHF

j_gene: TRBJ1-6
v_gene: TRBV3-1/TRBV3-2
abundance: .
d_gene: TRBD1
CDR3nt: TGTGCCAGCAGGTCCGGGACAGGGGAAGGATCACCCCTCCACTTT
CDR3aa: CASRSGTGEGSPLHF

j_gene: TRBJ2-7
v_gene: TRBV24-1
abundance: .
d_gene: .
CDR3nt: TGTGCCACCAGTGCCGGTCAGAACTACGAGCAGTACTTC
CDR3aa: CATSAGQNYEQYF

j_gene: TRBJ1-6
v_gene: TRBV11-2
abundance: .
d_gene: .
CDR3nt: TGTGCCAGCAGTACTAATTCACCCCTCCACTTT
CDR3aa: CASSTNSPLHF

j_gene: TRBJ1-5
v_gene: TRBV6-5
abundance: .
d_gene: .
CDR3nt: TGTGCCAGCAGGGACAGTTCCGATCAGCCCCAGCATTTT
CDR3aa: CASRDSSDQPQHF

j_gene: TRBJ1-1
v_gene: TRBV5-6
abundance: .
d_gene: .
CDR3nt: TGTGCCAGCAGCCAATTACGGAACACTGAAGCTTTCTTT
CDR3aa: CASSQLRNTEAFF

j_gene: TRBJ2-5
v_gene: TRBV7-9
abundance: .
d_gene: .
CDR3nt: TGTGCCAGCAGCTTAGAGGGGTTATACCAAGAGACCCAGTACTTC
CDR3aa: CASSLEGLYQETQYF

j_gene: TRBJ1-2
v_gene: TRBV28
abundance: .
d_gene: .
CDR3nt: TGTGCCAGCAGCTACACGACAGGCTATGGCTACACCTTC
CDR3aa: CASSYTTGYGYTF

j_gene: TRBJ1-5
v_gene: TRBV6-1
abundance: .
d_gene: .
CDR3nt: TGTGCCAGCAGTGAAGCGCGTCTTGTCAGAGCTAGCAATCAGCCCCAGCATTTT
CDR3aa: CASSEARLVRASNQPQHF

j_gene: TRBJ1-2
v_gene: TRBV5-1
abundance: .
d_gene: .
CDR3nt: TGCGCCAGCAGCTTGGTTGGAACGATAATCCCCTATGGCTACACCTTC
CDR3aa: CASSLVGTIIPYGYTF

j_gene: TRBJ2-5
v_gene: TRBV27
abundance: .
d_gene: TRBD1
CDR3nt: TGTGCCAGCAGGCCTGACAGGGGACAAGAGACCCAGTACTTC
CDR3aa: CASRPDRGQETQYF

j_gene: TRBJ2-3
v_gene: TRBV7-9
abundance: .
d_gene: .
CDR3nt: TGTGCCAGCAGCTCTACGGGGCCTAGCACAGATACGCAGTATTTT
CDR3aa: CASSSTGPSTDTQYF

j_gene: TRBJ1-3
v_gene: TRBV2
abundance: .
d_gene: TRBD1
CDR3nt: TGTGCCAGCAGAACCCCCTTACAGGGGGGAAACACCATATATTTT
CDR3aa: CASRTPLQGGNTIYF

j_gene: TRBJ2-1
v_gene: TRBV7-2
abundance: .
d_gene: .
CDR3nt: TGTGCCAGCAGCTTAGAACTTTTCTCCTCCTACAATGAGCAGTTCTTC
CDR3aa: CASSLELFSSYNEQFF

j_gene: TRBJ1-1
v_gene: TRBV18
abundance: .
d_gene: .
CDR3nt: TGTGCCAGCTCACCACCGCGCTCCCCTGACACTGAAGCTTTCTTT
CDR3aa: CASSPPRSPDTEAFF

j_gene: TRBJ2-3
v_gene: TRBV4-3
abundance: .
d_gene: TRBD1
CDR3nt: TGCGCCAGCAGCCAACCGGGACAGGGGGCTGATACGCAGTATTTT
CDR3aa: CASSQPGQGADTQYF